A single T cell receptor (beta chain) is shown here with its context. Locally advanced or metastatic urothelial carcinoma affected the patients. These data belong to a study of PD-L1 blockade in urothelial cancer. Study-wide background: Treatment start was followed by blood analysis at 3 weeks (second dose) and again at 6 weeks. Among blood samples, the median T cell count was some 140,000.

With 5 bases clipped from V and 4 bases from J, the junction kept 7 bases outside the gene matches. There are 15 residues in the CDR3. The V gene's germline CDR1 is GTSNPN and CDR2 SVGIG (reference sequence). Profiled with immunoSEQ multiplex PCR; TCRdb holds only in-frame clones, not every one. The sample holds roughly 21,000 clones, around 90% seen once. Here the sequenced sample was PBMCs, taken around atezolizumab (anti-PD-L1) treatment. The chain couples TRBV30 to TRBJ2-6; 8 bases fit TRBD2. This clonotype originated in a woman aged 55-75 years with urothelial cancer. The CDR3 reads CAWSRGGGGANVLTF. In DNA, the CDR3 is TGTGCCTGGTCACGGGGGGGAGGAGGGGCCAACGTCCTGACTTTC.